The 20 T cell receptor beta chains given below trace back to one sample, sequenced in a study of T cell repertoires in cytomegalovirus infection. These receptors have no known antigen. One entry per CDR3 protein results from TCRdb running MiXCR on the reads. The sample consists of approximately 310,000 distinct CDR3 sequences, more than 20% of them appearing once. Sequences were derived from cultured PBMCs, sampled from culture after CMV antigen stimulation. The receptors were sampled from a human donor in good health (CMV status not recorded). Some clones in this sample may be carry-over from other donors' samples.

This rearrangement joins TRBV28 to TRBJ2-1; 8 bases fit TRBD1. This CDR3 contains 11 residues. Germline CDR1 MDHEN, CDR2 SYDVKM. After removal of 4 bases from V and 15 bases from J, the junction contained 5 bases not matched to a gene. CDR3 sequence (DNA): TGTGCCAGCAGTTCCGGGACAGGTGTGTTCTTC. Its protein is CASSSGTGVFF.

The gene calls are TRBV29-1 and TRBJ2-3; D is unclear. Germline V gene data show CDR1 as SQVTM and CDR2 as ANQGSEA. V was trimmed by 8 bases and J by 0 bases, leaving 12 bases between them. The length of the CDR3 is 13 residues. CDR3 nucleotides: TGCAGCTCTTCAGCGTATAGCACAGATACGCAGTATTTT. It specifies CSSSAYSTDTQYF.

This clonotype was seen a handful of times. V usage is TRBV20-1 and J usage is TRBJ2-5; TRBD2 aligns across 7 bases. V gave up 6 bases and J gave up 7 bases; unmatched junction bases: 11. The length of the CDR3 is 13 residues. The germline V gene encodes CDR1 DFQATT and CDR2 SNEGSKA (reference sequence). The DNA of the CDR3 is TGCAGTGCATGGACTAGGGGATCGGTGACCCAGTACTTC. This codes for CSAWTRGSVTQYF.

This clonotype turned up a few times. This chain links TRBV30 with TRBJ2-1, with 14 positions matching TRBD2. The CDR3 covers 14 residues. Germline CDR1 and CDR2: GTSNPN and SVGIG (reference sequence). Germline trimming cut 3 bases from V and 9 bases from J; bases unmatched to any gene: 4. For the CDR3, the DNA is TGTGCCTGGAGGACTAGCGGGAGGGCCGGTGAGCAGTTCTTC. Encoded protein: CAWRTSGRAGEQFF.

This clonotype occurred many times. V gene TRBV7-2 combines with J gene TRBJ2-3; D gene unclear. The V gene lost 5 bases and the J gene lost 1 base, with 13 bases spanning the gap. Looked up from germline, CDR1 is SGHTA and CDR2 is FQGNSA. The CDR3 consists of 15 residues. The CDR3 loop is CASSLATSGTDTQYF. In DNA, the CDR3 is TGTGCCAGCAGCCTCGCGACATCCGGCACAGATACGCAGTATTTT.

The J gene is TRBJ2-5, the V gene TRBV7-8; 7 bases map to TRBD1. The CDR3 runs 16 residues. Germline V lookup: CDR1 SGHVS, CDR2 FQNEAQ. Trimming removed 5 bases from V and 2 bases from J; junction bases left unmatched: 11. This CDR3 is CASSRDPGQTQETQYF. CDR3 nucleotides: TGTGCCAGCAGCCGAGATCCGGGACAGACACAAGAGACCCAGTACTTC. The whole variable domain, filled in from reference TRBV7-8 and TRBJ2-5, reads GAGVSQSPRYKVAKRGQDVALRCDPISGHVSLFWYQQALGQGPEFLTYFQNEAQLDKSGLPSDRFFAERPEGSVSTLKIQRTQQEDSAVYLCASSRDPGQTQETQYFGPGTRLLVL.

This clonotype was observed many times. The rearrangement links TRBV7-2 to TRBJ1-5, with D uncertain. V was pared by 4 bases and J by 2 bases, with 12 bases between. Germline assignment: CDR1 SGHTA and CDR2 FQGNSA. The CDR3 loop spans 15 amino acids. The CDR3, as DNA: TGTGCCAGCAGCTCATTCGCGGTGGGCAATCAGCCCCAGCATTTT. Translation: CASSSFAVGNQPQHF. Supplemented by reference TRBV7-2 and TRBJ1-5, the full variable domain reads GAGVSQSPSNKVTEKGKDVELRCDPISGHTALYWYRQSLGQGLEFLIYFQGNSAPDKSGLPSDRFSAERTGGSVSTLTIQRTQQEDSAVYLCASSSFAVGNQPQHFGDGTRLSIL.

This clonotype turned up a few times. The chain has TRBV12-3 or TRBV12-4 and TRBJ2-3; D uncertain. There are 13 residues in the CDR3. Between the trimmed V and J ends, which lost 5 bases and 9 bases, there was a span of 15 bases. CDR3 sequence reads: CASSTRVQETQYF. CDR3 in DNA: TGTGCCAGCAGTACTCGGGTCCAAGAAACGCAGTATTTT.

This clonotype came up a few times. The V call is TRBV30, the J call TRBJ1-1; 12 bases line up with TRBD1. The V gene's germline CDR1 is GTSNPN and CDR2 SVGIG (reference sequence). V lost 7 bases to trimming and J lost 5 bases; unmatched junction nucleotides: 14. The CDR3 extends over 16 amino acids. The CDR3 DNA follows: TGTGCCTTCACGCCCAAACCGGGACAGGGGGCAACTGAAGCTTTCTTT. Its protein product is CAFTPKPGQGATEAFF.

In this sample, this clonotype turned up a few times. The CDR3 region has the DNA TGTGCCAGCAGCCCGTGGACAGGGAGTGCCAATCAGCCCCAGCATTTT. Residues: CASSPWTGSANQPQHF. V and J are TRBV7-8 and TRBJ1-5; 8 nucleotides align to TRBD1. Losses at the gene ends were 5 bases for V and 3 bases for J; bases not matched to a gene: 9. Germline CDR1 is SGHVS and CDR2 is FQNEAQ. The CDR3 loop spans 16 amino acids.

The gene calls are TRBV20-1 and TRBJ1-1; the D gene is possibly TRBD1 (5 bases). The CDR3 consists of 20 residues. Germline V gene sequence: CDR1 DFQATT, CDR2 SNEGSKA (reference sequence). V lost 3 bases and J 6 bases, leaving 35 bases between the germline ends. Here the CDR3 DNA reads TGCAGTGCTAGGGGGGGGAGAGGGGATTTTTTGATGGATCTTGGTGCTGAAGCTTTCTTT. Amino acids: CSARGGRGDFLMDLGAEAFF.

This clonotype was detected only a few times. The CDR3 DNA sequence: TGCGCCAGCAGCCGGGGGGGCGAGGACTCCTACGAGCAGTACTTC. Translation gives CASSRGGEDSYEQYF. The genes are TRBV4-1 and TRBJ2-7, with D possibly matching TRBD2 (7 bases). This CDR3 comprises 15 residues. Trimming cost V 4 bases and J 0 bases, with 13 bases left between them. CDR1 MGHRA and CDR2 YSYEKL come from the germline V gene.

This chain's CDR3 is CASSEVSGRDGGELFF. In DNA form, the CDR3 reads TGTGCCAGCAGTGAAGTTAGCGGGAGGGACGGCGGGGAGCTGTTTTTT. V is TRBV2 and J is TRBJ2-2; 11 positions match TRBD2. Germline CDR1 SNHLY, CDR2 FYNNEI. V shed 1 base, J shed 7 bases, and the junction held 5 bases outside the gene matches. The CDR3 contains 16 residues.

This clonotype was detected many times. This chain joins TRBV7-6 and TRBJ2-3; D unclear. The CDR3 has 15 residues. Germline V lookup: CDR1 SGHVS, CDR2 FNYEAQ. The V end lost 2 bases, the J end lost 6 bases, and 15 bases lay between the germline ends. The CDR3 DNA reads TGTGCCAGCAGCTTAAGTGGCTCCAAGCAGGATACGCAGTATTTT. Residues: CASSLSGSKQDTQYF.

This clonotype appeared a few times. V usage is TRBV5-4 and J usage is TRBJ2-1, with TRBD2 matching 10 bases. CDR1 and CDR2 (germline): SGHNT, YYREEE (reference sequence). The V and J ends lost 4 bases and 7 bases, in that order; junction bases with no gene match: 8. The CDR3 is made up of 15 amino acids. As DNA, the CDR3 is TGTGCCAGCAGCCTTAGCGGGAGGTCGGGTAATGAGCAGTTCTTC. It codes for CASSLSGRSGNEQFF. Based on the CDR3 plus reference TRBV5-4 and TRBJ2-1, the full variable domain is ETGVTQSPTHLIKTRGQQVTLRCSSQSGHNTVSWYQQALGQGPQFIFQYYREEENGRGNFPPRFSGLQFPNYSSELNVNALELDDSALYLCASSLSGRSGNEQFFGPGTRLTVL.

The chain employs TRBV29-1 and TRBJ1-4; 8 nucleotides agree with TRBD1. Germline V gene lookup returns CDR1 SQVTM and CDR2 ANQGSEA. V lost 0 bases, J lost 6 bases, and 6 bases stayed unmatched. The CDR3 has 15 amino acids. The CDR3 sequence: CSVEDSGGADEKLFF. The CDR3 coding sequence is TGCAGCGTTGAAGATTCAGGGGGCGCGGATGAAAAACTGTTTTTT. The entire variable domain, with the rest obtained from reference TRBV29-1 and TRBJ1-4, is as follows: SAVISQKPSRDICQRGTSLTIQCQVDSQVTMMFWYRQQPGQSLTLIATANQGSEATYESGFVIDKFPISRPNLTFSTLTVSNMSPEDSSIYLCSVEDSGGADEKLFFGSGTQLSVL.

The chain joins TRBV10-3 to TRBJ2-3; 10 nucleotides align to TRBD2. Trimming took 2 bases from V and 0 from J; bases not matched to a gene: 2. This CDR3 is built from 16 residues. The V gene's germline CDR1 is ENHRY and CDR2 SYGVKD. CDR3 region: CAISELAGASTDTQYF. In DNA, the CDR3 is TGTGCCATCAGTGAGCTAGCGGGAGCCAGCACAGATACGCAGTATTTT.

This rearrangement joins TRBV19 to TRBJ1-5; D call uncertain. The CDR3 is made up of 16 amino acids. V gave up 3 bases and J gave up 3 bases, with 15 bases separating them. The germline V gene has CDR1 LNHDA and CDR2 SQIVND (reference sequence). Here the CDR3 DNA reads TGTGCCAGTAGTATGTTCGCCAGAGCAATCAATCAGCCCCAGCATTTT. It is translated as CASSMFARAINQPQHF.

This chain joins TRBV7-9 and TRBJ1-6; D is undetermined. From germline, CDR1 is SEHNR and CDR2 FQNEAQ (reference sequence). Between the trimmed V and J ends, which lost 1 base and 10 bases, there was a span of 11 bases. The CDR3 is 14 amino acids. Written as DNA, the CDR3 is TGTGCCAGCAGCTTAGGTGGGCACTTCTCACCCCTCCACTTT. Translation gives CASSLGGHFSPLHF.

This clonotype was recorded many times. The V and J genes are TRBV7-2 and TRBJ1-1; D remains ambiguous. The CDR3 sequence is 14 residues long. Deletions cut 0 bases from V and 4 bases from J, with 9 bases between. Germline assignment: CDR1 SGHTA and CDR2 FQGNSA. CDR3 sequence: CASSLAAQGTEAFF. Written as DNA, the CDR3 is TGTGCCAGCAGCTTAGCAGCTCAAGGCACTGAAGCTTTCTTT.